This TCR beta chain was identified in a study of T cells in Graves' hyperthyroidism and ophthalmopathy. Extraction of PBMCs used roughly 9.3 ml of fresh peripheral blood. The investigators amplified TCR beta CDR3 regions from RNA transcripts. The TCR CDR3 first-round RT-PCR relied on the HTBI primer set. TCRdb used MiXCR to reprocess the multiplex PCR reads, holding one entry per CDR3 protein. Of 700,000 or so distinct CDR3 sequences listed, about a sixth are singletons. This clonotype was counted at least ten times. The CDR3 runs to 11 residues. V lost 5 bases and J 5 bases, leaving 7 bases between the germline ends. CDR1 and CDR2 from the germline V gene are SGHAT and FQNNGV.

The sequencing input was blood. The sequence was obtained from a man aged 18 to 29 with Graves' hyperthyroidism. This chain uses TRBV11-2 with TRBJ2-7; D not certain. The CDR3 reads CASSRVNEQYF. For the CDR3, the DNA is TGTGCCAGCAGCCGGGTTAACGAGCAGTACTTC.